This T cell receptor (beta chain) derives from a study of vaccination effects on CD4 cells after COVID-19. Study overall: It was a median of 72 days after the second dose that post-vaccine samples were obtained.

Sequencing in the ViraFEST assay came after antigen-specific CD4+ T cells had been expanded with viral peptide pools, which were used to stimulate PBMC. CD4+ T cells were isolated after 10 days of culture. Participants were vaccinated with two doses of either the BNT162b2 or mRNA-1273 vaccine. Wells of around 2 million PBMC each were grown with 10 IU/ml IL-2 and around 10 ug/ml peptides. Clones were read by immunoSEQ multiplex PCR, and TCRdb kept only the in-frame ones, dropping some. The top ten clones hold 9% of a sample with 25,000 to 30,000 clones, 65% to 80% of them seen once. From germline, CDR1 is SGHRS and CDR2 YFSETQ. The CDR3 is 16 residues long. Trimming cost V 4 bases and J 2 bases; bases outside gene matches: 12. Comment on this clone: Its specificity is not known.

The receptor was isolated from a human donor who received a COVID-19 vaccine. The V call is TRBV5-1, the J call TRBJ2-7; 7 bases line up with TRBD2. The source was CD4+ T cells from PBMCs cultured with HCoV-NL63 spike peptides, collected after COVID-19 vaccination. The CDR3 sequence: CASSLVGGSLPYEQYF. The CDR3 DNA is TGCGCCAGCAGCCTGGTGGGGGGGTCTCTTCCCTACGAGCAGTACTTC.